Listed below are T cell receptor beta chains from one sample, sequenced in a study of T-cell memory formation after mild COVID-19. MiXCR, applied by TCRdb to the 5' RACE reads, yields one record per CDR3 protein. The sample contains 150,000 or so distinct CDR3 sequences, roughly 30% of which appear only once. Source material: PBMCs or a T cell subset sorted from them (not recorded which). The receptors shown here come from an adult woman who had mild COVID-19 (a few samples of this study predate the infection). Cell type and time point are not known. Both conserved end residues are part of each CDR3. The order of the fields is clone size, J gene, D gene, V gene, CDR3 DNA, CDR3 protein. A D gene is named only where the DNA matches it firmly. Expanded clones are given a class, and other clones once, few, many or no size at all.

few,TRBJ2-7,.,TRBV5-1,TGCGCCAGCAGCTTGGCTGGGGACCCGAGTCACGAGCAGTACTTC,CASSLAGDPSHEQYF
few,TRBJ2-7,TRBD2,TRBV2,TGTGCCAGCAGACTAGCGGGAGATACCTACGAGCAGTACTTC,CASRLAGDTYEQYF
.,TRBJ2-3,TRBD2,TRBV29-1,TGCAGCCTAGGGGCTAGCGGGAGGTATGCAGATACGCAGTATTTT,CSLGASGRYADTQYF
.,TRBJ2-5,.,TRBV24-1,TGTGCCACCAGTGCAGGGCCGGTCTGGGAGGAGACCCAGTACTTC,CATSAGPVWEETQYF
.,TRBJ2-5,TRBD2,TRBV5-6,TGTGCCAGCAGCTTGGATCTAGCGGGGGAAGAGACCCAGTACTTC,CASSLDLAGEETQYF
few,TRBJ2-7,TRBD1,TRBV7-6,TGTGCCAGCAGACAGGGGGGGACAGGGCGTCACGAGCAGTACTTC,CASRQGGTGRHEQYF
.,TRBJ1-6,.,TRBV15,TGTGCCACCAGCAGATCGAATTCACCCCTCCACTTT,CATSRSNSPLHF
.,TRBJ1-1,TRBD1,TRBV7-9,TGTGCCAGCAGCCTCAGGCCGGGACAGGGGGCAGCTTTCTTT,CASSLRPGQGAAFF
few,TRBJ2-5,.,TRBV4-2,TGTGCCAGCAGCCCCAAGGTCCCGGAGACCCAGTACTTC,CASSPKVPETQYF
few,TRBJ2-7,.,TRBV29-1,TGCAGCGTCTGGGCGGGGACTGAGGCAGGGCCTCCCTACGAGCAGTACTTC,CSVWAGTEAGPPYEQYF
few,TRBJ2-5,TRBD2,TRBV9,TGTGCCAGCAGCGTAGACGGGGGGCAAGAGACCCAGTACTTC,CASSVDGGQETQYF
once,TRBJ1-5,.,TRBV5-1,TGCGCCAGCAGCTTATCGGGTAGAAATCAGCCCCAGCATTTT,CASSLSGRNQPQHF
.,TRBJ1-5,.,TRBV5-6,TGTGCCAGCAGCTTGCGCCCATTCACAGACCAACACAATCAGCCCCAGCATTTT,CASSLRPFTDQHNQPQHF
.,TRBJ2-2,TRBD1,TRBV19,TGTGCCAGTAGCCACCTCGGACAGGGGGACACCGGGGAGCTGTTTTTT,CASSHLGQGDTGELFF
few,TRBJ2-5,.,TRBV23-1,TGCGCCAGCAGTCAATTGTCGGGACGGGGCGGGACCCAGTACTTC,CASSQLSGRGGTQYF
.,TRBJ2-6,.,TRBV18,TGTGCCAGCTCACCGTCAATGGCCTCTGGGGCCAACGTCCTGACTTTC,CASSPSMASGANVLTF
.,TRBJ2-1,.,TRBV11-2,TGTGCCAGCAGCCCCCGTTCCAGGGGCCCTATGGATGAGCAGTTCTTC,CASSPRSRGPMDEQFF